The clone carrying this T cell receptor (beta chain) was detected a few times. This sample is drawn from a study of cytomegalovirus exposure and HLA in healthy donors. Vbeta (60) and Jbeta (13) primers were used in the PCR. The protocol was immunoSEQ multiplex PCR, while the TCRdb copy is restricted to in-frame clones and leaves out a portion. Of approximately 190,000 clones in the sample, 81% were seen once. This CDR3 has 14 residues. Trimming stripped 4 bases from V and 1 base from J, with 10 bases between. Germline assignment: CDR1 SGHNT and CDR2 YYREEE (reference sequence). V and J are TRBV5-4 and TRBJ2-3; possibly TRBD2 for D (7 bases). This receptor was obtained from a man in his forties in good health and CMV-seropositive. The specimen sequenced was PBMCs. In DNA, the CDR3 is TGTGCCAGCAGCGGGGGGGCCGGCACAGATACGCAGTATTTT. Protein product: CASSGGAGTDTQYF.